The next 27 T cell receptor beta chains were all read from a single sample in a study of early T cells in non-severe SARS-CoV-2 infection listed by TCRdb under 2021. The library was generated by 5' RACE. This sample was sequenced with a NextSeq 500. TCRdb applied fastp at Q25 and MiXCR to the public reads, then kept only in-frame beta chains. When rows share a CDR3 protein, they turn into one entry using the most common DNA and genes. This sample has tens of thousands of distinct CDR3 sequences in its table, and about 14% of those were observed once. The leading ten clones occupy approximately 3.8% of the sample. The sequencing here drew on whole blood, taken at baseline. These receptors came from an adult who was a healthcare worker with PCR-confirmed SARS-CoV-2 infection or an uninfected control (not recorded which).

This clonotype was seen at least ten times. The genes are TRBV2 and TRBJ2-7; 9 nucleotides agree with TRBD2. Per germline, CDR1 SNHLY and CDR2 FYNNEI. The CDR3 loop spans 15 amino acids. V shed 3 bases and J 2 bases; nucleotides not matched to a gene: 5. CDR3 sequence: CASSEKLAGTYEQYF. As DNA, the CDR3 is TGTGCCAGCAGTGAGAAACTAGCGGGCACCTACGAGCAGTACTTC.

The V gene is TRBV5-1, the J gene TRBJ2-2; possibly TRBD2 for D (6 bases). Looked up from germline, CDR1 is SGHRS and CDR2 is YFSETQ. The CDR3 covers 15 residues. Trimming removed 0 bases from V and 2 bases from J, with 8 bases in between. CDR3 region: CASSLELANTGELFF. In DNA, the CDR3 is TGCGCCAGCAGCTTGGAACTAGCTAACACCGGGGAGCTGTTTTTT.

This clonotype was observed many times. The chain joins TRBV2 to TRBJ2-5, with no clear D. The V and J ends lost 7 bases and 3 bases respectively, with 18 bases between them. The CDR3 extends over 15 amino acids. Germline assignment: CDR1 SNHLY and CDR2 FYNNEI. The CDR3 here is CASKLTAAGKETQYF. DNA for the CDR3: TGTGCCAGCAAATTGACCGCCGCCGGTAAAGAGACCCAGTACTTC.

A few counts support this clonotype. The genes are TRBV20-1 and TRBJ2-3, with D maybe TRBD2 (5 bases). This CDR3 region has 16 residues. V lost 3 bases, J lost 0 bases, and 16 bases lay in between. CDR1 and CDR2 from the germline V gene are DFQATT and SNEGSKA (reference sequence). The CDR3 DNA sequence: TGCAGTGCTAGTCGGAACTTGCGGACTAGCACAGATACGCAGTATTTT. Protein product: CSASRNLRTSTDTQYF.

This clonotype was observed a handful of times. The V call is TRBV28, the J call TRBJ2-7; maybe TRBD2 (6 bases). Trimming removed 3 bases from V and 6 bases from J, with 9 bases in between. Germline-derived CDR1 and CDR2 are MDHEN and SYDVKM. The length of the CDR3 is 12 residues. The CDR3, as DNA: TGTGCCAGCAGTTTGAGGGACTTCGAGCAGTACTTC. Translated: CASSLRDFEQYF.

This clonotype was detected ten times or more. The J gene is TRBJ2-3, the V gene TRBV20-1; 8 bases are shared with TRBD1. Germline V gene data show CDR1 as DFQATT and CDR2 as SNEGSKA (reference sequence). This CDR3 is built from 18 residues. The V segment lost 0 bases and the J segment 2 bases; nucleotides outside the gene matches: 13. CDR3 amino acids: CSARDRLGTGLYTDTQYF. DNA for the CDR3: TGCAGTGCTAGAGATCGTTTAGGGACAGGATTATACACAGATACGCAGTATTTT.

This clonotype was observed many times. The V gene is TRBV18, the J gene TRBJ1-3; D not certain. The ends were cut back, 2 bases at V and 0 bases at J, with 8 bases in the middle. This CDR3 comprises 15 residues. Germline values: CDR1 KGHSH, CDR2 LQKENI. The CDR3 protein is CASSPEGVSGNTIYF. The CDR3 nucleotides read TGTGCCAGCTCACCAGAAGGAGTCTCTGGAAACACCATATATTTT.

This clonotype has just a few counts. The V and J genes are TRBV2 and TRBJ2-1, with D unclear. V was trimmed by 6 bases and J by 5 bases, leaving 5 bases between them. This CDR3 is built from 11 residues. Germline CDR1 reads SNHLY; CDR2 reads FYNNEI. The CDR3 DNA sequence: TGTGCCAGCAGGAACGACAATGAGCAGTTCTTC. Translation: CASRNDNEQFF.

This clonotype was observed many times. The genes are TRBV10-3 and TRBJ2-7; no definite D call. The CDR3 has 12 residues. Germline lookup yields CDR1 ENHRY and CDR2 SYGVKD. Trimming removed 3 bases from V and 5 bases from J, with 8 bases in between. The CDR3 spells CAISDLKDEQYF. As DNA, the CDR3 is TGTGCCATCAGTGATCTAAAGGACGAGCAGTACTTC.

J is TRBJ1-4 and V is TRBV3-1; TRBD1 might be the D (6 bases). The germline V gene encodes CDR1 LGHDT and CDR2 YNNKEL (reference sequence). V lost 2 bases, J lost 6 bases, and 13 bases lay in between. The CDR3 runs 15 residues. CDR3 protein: CASSQIRDIDEKLFF. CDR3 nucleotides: TGTGCCAGCAGCCAAATCCGGGACATTGATGAAAAACTGTTTTTT.

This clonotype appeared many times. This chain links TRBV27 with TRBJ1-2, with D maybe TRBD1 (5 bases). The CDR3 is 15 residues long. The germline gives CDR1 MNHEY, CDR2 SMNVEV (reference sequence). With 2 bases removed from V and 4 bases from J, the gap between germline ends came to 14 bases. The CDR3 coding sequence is TGTGCCAGCAGTTTAACGGAGGGGAGTGGCTATGGCTACACCTTC. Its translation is CASSLTEGSGYGYTF.

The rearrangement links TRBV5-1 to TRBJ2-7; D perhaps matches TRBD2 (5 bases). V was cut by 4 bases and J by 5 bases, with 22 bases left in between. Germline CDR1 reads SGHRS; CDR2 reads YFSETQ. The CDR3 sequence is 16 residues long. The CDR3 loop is CASSSRASSGRNEQYF. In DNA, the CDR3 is TGCGCCAGCAGCAGTAGGGCTAGCTCAGGCCGGAACGAGCAGTACTTC.

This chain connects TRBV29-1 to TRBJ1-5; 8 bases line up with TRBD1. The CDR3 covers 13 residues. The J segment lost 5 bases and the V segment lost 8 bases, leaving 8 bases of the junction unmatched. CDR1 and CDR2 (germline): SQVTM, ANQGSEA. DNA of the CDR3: TGCAGCTCCAGGACAGGGAGCGATCAGCCCCAGCATTTT. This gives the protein CSSRTGSDQPQHF.

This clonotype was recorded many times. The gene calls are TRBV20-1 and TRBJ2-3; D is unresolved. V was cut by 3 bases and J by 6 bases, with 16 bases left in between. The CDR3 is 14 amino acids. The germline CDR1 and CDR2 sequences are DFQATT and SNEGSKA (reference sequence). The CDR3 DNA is TGCAGTGCTAGTGGCCTCGCTAGATCCGATACGCAGTATTTT. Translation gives CSASGLARSDTQYF.

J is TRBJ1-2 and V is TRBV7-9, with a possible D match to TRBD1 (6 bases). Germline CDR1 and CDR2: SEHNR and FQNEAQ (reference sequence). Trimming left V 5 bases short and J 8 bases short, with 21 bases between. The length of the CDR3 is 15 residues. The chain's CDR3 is CASSREDRRRGGYTF. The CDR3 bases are TGTGCCAGCAGCCGAGAGGACAGACGGCGGGGCGGCTACACCTTC.

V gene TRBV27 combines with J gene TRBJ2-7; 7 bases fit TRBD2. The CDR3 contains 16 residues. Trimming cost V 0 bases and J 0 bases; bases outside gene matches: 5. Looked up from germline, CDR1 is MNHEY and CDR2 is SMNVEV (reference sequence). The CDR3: CASSLSLAARSYEQYF. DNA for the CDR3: TGTGCCAGCAGTTTATCGCTAGCGGCCCGCTCCTACGAGCAGTACTTC.

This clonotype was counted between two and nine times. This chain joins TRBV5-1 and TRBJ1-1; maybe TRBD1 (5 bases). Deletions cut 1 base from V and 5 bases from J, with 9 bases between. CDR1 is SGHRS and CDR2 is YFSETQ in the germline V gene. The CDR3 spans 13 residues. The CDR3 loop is CASSLSRGTEAFF. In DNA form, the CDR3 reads TGCGCCAGCAGCTTGAGCCGGGGGACTGAAGCTTTCTTT.

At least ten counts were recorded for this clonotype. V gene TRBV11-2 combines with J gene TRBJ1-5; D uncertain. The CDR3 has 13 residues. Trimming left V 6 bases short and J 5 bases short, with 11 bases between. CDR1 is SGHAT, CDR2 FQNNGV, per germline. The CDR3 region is CASSTGEHQPQHF. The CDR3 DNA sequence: TGTGCCAGCAGTACGGGCGAACATCAGCCCCAGCATTTT. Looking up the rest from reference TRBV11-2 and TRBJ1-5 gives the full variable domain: EAGVAQSPRYKIIEKRQSVAFWCNPISGHATLYWYQQILGQGPKLLIQFQNNGVVDDSQLPKDRFSAERLKGVDSTLKIQPAKLEDSAVYLCASSTGEHQPQHFGDGTRLSIL.

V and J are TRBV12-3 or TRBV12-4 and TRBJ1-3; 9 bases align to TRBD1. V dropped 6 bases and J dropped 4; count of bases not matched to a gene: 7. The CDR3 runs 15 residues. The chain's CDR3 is CASSSTGTGGNTIYF. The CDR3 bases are TGTGCCAGCAGCTCAACCGGGACAGGGGGAAACACCATATATTTT.

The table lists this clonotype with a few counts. In DNA, the CDR3 is TGTGCCAGCAGCACTTTCCTGACAGGGCACACTGAAGCTTTCTTT. It translates to CASSTFLTGHTEAFF. The gene calls are TRBV21-1 and TRBJ1-1; the D call in the table, TRBD1, was not verified against the DNA. TRBV21-1 is a known pseudogene. There are 15 residues in the CDR3.

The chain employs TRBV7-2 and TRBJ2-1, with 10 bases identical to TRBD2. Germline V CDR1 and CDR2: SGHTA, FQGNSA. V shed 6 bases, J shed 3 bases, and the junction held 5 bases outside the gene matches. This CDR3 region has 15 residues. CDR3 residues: CASSLPSGGYNEQFF. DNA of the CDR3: TGTGCCAGCAGTCTCCCTAGCGGGGGCTACAATGAGCAGTTCTTC. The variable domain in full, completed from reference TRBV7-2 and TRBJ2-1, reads GAGVSQSPSNKVTEKGKDVELRCDPISGHTALYWYRQSLGQGLEFLIYFQGNSAPDKSGLPSDRFSAERTGGSVSTLTIQRTQQEDSAVYLCASSLPSGGYNEQFFGPGTRLTVL.

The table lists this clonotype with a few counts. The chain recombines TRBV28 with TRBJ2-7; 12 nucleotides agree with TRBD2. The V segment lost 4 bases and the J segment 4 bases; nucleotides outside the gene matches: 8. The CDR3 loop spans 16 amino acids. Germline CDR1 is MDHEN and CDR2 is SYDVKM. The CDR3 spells CASSSPTSGSVYEQYF. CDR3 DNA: TGTGCCAGCAGTTCCCCGACTAGCGGGAGTGTATACGAGCAGTACTTC.

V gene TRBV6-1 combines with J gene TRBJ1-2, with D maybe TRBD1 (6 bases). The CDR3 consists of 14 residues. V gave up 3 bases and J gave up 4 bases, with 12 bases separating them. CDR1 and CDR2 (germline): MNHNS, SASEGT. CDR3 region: CASSDPSDSYGYTF. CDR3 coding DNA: TGTGCCAGCAGTGACCCGTCGGACAGCTATGGCTACACCTTC.

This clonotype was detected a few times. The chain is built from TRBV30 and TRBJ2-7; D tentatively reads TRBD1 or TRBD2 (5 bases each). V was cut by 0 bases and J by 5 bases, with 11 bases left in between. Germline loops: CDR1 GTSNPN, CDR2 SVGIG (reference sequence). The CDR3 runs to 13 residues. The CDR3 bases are TGTGCCTGGAGTGTACCGGGGCTCGACGAGCAGTACTTC. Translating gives CAWSVPGLDEQYF. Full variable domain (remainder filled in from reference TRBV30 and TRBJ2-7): SQTIHQWPATLVQPVGSPLSLECTVEGTSNPNLYWYRQAAGRGLQLLFYSVGIGQISSEVPQNLSASRPQDRQFILSSKKLLLSDSGFYLCAWSVPGLDEQYFGPGTRLTVT.

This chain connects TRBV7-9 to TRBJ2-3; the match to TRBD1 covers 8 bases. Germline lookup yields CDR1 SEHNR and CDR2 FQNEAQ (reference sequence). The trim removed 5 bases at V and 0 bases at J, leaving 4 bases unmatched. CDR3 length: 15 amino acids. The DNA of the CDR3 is TGTGCCAGCAGCCTAGGACAGGGCAGCACAGATACGCAGTATTTT. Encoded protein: CASSLGQGSTDTQYF.

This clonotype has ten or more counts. CDR3 loop: CASSNGRSDNEQFF. CDR3 nucleotides: TGTGCCAGCAGCAACGGGCGGAGCGACAATGAGCAGTTCTTC. V and J are TRBV2 and TRBJ2-1; no definite D call. Germline-derived CDR1 and CDR2 are SNHLY and FYNNEI. This CDR3 has 14 residues. Deletions cut 6 bases from V and 5 bases from J, with 14 bases between. The whole variable domain, remainder taken from reference TRBV2 and TRBJ2-1, is EPEVTQTPSHQVTQMGQEVILRCVPISNHLYFYWYRQILGQKVEFLVSFYNNEISEKSEIFDDQFSVERPDGSNFTLKIRSTKLEDSAMYFCASSNGRSDNEQFFGPGTRLTVL.

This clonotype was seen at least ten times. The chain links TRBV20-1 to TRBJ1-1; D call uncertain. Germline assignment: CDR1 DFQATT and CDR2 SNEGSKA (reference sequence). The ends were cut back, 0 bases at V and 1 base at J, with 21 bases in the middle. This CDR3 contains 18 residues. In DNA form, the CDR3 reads TGCAGTGCTAGAGATCCGAGGACGGGTCGAGGTCAGAACACTGAAGCTTTCTTT. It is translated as CSARDPRTGRGQNTEAFF.